The T cell receptor (beta chain) described here comes from a study of cytomegalovirus exposure and HLA in healthy donors. PCR employed 60 Vbeta and 13 Jbeta primers. In the source study's methods: Approximately 80 million unique TCR beta chains, about 10 million of them shared, were counted by a later analysis. Assay used: immunoSEQ multiplex PCR; TCRdb lists only in-frame clones, some missing. V, J and clone size are taken as reported in that table, and D and trimming were inferred from the DNA itself. The data show more than 50,000 clones, 85% seen once. This CDR3 region has 15 residues. The germline V gene encodes CDR1 MNHEY and CDR2 SVGAGI. Unmatched junction bases numbered 8, after V lost 2 bases and J lost 7 bases.

This receptor was taken from a female donor in good health and CMV-seronegative. This chain joins TRBV6-5 and TRBJ2-1, with 7 bases matching TRBD2. The source material was PBMCs. The CDR3 DNA sequence: TGTGCCAGCAGTTACAGTCTAGCGGCGGGAAATGAGCAGTTCTTC. Amino acid sequence: CASSYSLAAGNEQFF.